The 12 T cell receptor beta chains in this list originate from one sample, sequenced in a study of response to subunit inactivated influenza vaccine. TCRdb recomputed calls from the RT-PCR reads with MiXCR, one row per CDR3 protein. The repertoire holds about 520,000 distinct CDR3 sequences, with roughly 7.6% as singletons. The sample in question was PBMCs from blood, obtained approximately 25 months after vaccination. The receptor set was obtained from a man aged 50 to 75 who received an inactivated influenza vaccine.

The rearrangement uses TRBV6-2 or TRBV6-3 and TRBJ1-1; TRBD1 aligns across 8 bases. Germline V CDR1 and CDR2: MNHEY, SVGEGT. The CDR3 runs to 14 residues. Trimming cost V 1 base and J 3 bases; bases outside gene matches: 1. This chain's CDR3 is CASSYLGQDTEAFF. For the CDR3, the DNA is TGTGCCAGCAGTTACTTGGGACAGGACACTGAAGCTTTCTTT.

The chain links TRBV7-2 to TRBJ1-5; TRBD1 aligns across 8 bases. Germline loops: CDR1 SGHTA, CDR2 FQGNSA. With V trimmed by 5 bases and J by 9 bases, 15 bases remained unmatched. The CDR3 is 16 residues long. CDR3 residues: CASSRIPGTGGGPQHF. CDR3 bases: TGTGCCAGCAGCCGGATACCTGGGACAGGAGGAGGGCCCCAGCATTTT.

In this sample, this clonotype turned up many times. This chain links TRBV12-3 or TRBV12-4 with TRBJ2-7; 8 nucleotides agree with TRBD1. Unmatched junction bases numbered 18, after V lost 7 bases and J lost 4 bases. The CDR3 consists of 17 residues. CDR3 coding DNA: TGTGCCAGCACCTCAGGGACAGGTGGGCTTCTGGGGTACGAGCAGTACTTC. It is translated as CASTSGTGGLLGYEQYF.

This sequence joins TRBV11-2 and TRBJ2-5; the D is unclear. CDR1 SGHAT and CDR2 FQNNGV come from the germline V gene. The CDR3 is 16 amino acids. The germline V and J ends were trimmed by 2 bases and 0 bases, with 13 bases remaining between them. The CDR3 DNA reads TGTGCCAGCAGCTTACCTGGACGGCTGTACCAAGAGACCCAGTACTTC. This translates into CASSLPGRLYQETQYF.

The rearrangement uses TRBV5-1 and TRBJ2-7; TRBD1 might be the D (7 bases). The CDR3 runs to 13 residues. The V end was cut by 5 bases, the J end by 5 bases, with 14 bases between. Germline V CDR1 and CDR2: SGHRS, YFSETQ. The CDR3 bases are TGCGCCAGCAGTTACACAGGGGAGGACGAGCAGTACTTC. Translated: CASSYTGEDEQYF.

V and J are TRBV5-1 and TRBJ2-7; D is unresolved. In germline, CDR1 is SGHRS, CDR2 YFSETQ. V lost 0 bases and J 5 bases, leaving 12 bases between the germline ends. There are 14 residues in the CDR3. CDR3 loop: CASSLDRVRDEQYF. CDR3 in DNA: TGCGCCAGCAGCTTGGATCGGGTCCGGGACGAGCAGTACTTC.

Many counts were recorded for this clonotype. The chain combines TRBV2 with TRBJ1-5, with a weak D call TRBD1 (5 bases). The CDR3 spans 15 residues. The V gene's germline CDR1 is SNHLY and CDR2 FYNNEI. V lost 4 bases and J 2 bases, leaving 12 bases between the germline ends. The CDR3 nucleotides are TGTGCCAGCAGTGCAGGAGTGGGGGGCAATCAGCCCCAGCATTTT. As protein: CASSAGVGGNQPQHF.

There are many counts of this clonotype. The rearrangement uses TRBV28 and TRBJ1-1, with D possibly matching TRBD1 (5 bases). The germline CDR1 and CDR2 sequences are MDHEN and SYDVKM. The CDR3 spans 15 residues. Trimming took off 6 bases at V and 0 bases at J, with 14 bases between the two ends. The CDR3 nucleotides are TGTGCCAGCAGATTACCCTCAGGGTTGAACACTGAAGCTTTCTTT. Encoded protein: CASRLPSGLNTEAFF. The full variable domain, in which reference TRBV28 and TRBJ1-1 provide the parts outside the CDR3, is DVKVTQSSRYLVKRTGEKVFLECVQDMDHENMFWYRQDPGLGLRLIYFSYDVKMKEKGDIPEGYSVSREKKERFSLILESASTNQTSMYLCASRLPSGLNTEAFFGQGTRLTVV.

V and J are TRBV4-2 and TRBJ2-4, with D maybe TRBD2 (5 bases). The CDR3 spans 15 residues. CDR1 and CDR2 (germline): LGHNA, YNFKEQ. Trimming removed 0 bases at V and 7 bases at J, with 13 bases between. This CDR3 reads CASSQDEGAWNIQYF. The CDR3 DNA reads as TGTGCCAGCAGCCAAGATGAGGGCGCGTGGAACATTCAGTACTTC.

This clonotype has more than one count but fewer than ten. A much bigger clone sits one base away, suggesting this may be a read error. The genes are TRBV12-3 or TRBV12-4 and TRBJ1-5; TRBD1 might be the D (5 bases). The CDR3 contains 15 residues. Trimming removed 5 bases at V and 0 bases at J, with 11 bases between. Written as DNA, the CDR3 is TGTGCCAGCAGTCCCGACGGGGGTAGCAATCAGCCCCAGCATTTT. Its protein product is CASSPDGGSNQPQHF.

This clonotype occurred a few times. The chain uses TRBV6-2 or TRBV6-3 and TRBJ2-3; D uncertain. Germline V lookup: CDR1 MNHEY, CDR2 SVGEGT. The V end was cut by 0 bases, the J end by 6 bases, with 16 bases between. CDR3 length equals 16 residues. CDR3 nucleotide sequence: TGTGCCAGCAGTTACTCGAATCTAAGGTTGTTTGATACGCAGTATTTT. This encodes CASSYSNLRLFDTQYF.

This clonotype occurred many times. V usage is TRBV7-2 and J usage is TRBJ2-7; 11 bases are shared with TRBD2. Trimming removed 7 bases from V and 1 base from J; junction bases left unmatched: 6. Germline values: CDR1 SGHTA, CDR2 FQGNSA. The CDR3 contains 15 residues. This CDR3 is CASTLGLAASYEQYF. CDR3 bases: TGTGCCAGCACCTTGGGACTAGCGGCTTCCTACGAGCAGTACTTC.